The 7 T cell receptor beta chains listed next were all sequenced from one sample in a study of identifying expanded T cells in peripheral blood. Method: immunoSEQ multiplex PCR; TCRdb's copy keeps in-frame clones and lacks some. The data show about 78,000 clones, with approximately 85% seen just once and 15% to 20% held by the top ten. Sequenced input: blood. Receptors were obtained from a person between 18 and 70 years old in good health.

The chain is built from TRBV10-3 and TRBJ1-2; D ambiguous. The CDR3 runs 14 residues. The ends were cut back, 8 bases at V and 3 bases at J, with 16 bases in the middle. The germline V gene has CDR1 ENHRY and CDR2 SYGVKD. CDR3 residues: CAISETPPDYGYTF. The DNA of the CDR3 is TGTGCCATCTCAGAGACACCTCCCGACTATGGCTACACCTTC.

This clone was counted a few times. The J gene is TRBJ1-1, the V gene TRBV28; D may be TRBD1 (6 bases). This CDR3 is built from 17 residues. Trimming took 3 bases from V and 1 from J, leaving 18 bases between them. In germline, CDR1 is MDHEN, CDR2 SYDVKM. CDR3 in DNA: TGTGCCAGCAGTTTTTTCACTTACCGGGACAAGAACACTGAAGCTTTCTTT. Translating it yields CASSFFTYRDKNTEAFF.

V gene TRBV6-8 combines with J gene TRBJ2-2; no clear D. This CDR3 spans 18 amino acids. Trimming left V 0 bases short and J 1 base short, with 15 bases between. Germline V CDR1 and CDR2: MNHGY, SAAAGT. The CDR3 nucleotides read TGTGCCAGCAGTTACTCGAGGATAAGAACTATGAACACCGGGGAGCTGTTTTTT. Amino acid sequence: CASSYSRIRTMNTGELFF.

The rearrangement joins TRBV19 to TRBJ2-5, with 13 bases matching TRBD2. In germline, CDR1 is LNHDA, CDR2 SQIVND (reference sequence). This CDR3 has 16 amino acids. The V and J ends lost 5 bases and 0 bases, in that order; junction bases with no gene match: 3. The CDR3 bases are TGTGCCAGTAGTTGGACTAGCGGGGGAAACCAAGAGACCCAGTACTTC. It codes for CASSWTSGGNQETQYF. Supplemented by reference TRBV19 and TRBJ2-5, the full variable domain reads DGGITQSPKYLFRKEGQNVTLSCEQNLNHDAMYWYRQDPGQGLRLIYYSQIVNDFQKGDIAEGYSVSREKKESFPLTVTSAQKNPTAFYLCASSWTSGGNQETQYFGPGTRLLVL.

J is TRBJ2-1 and V is TRBV7-2; 10 bases are shared with TRBD2. V shed 3 bases and J 9 bases; nucleotides not matched to a gene: 5. There are 14 residues in the CDR3. The germline gives CDR1 SGHTA, CDR2 FQGNSA. CDR3 protein: CASSLASGSSEQFF. DNA of the CDR3: TGTGCCAGCAGCTTGGCTAGCGGGAGTTCTGAGCAGTTCTTC.

J is TRBJ2-6 and V is TRBV2; 8 bases line up with TRBD1. CDR1 is SNHLY and CDR2 is FYNNEI in the germline V gene. Trimming removed 6 bases from V and 4 bases from J; junction bases left unmatched: 11. The CDR3 length is 17 residues. The CDR3 region has the DNA TGTGCCAGCAGGATGGACAGGGTGGCCTCCGGGGCCAACGTCCTGACTTTC. Protein product: CASRMDRVASGANVLTF.

V usage is TRBV28 and J usage is TRBJ2-7; 8 bases are shared with TRBD2. This CDR3 comprises 15 residues. Germline CDR1 and CDR2: MDHEN and SYDVKM. Trimming cost V 4 bases and J 3 bases; bases outside gene matches: 8. The CDR3 DNA is TGTGCCAGCAGTTCCCGGGGGGGACCCAACTACGAGCAGTACTTC. Its translation is CASSSRGGPNYEQYF.